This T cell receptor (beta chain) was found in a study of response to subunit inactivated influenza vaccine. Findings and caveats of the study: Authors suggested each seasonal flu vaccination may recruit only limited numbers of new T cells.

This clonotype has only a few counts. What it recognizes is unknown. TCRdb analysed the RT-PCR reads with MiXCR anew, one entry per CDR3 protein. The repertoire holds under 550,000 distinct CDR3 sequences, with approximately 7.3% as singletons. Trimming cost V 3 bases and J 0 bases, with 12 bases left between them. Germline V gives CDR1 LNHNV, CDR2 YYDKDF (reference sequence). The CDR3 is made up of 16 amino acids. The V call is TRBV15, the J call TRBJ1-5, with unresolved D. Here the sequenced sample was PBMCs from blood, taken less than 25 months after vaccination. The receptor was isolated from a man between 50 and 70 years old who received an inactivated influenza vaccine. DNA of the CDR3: TGTGCCACCAGCAGTGTGGGCGGTTATAGCAATCAGCCCCAGCATTTT. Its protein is CATSSVGGYSNQPQHF. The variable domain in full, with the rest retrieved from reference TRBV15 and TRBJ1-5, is DAMVIQNPRYQVTQFGKPVTLSCSQTLNHNVMYWYQQKSSQAPKLLFHYYDKDFNNEADTPDNFQSRRPNTSFCFLDIRSPGLGDTAMYLCATSSVGGYSNQPQHFGDGTRLSIL.